One and the same sample provided the 21 T cell receptor beta chains below, sequenced in a study of patients and donors after allogeneic stem cell transplantation. TCRdb reprocessed the RT-PCR reads via MiXCR and lists one record per CDR3 protein. The sample contains roughly 940,000 distinct CDR3 sequences, approximately 19% of which appear only once. The sequenced sample consisted of blood, either unsorted or a sorted T cell fraction (not recorded which). These receptors came from a human donor who was either an allogeneic HSCT recipient or a stem cell or donor lymphocyte infusion donor (not recorded which). It is not recorded whose cells these are; they may come from a transplant donor.

The genes are TRBV27 and TRBJ2-1; maybe TRBD1 (7 bases). The CDR3 spans 15 residues. Germline loops: CDR1 MNHEY, CDR2 SMNVEV (reference sequence). The V and J ends lost 2 bases and 3 bases respectively, with 11 bases between them. CDR3 sequence reads: CASSLRRGVYNEQFF. CDR3 nucleotide sequence: TGTGCCAGCAGTTTACGCAGGGGGGTCTACAATGAGCAGTTCTTC.

This clonotype has only a few counts. The chain employs TRBV2 and TRBJ1-1; D may be TRBD1 (5 bases). The V end lost 5 bases, the J end lost 1 base, and 14 bases lay between the germline ends. Germline V gene sequence: CDR1 SNHLY, CDR2 FYNNEI. The CDR3 is made up of 15 amino acids. CDR3: CASSLTRQRNTEAFF. The DNA for the CDR3 is TGTGCCAGCAGTCTTACCCGACAGAGGAACACTGAAGCTTTCTTT.

In its sample, this clonotype was seen many times. Compared with germline, one end of the junction differs, possibly owing to a read error. The chain employs TRBV7-8 and TRBJ2-5, with no clear D. CDR1 is SGHVS, CDR2 FQNEAQ, per germline. The length of the CDR3 is 12 residues. The CDR3: CASSLVSETQYF. The CDR3 DNA reads TGTGCCAGCAGTTTAGTTTCTGAGACCCAGTACTTC.

In this sample, this clonotype turned up a few times. J is TRBJ1-5 and V is TRBV4-2; no reliable D call. V lost 2 bases and J 3 bases, leaving 11 bases between the germline ends. Germline V gene data show CDR1 as LGHNA and CDR2 as YNFKEQ. The CDR3 covers 15 residues. Here the CDR3 DNA reads TGTGCCAGCAGCCAAACTGACGGGGACAATCAGCCCCAGCATTTT. Amino acids: CASSQTDGDNQPQHF.

The rearrangement joins TRBV12-3 or TRBV12-4 to TRBJ1-1, with D possibly matching TRBD1 (5 bases). The ends were cut back, 3 bases at V and 5 bases at J, with 16 bases in the middle. This CDR3 has 15 amino acids. DNA for the CDR3: TGTGCCAGCAGTTTTGGGCAGGGAAGGCATACTGAAGCTTTCTTT. Its translation: CASSFGQGRHTEAFF.

This chain joins TRBV20-1 and TRBJ1-1, with 7 bases matching TRBD1. Germline CDR1 DFQATT, CDR2 SNEGSKA (reference sequence). CDR3 size: 13 residues. After removal of 6 bases from V and 5 bases from J, the junction contained 9 bases not matched to a gene. The CDR3 loop reads CSAVRGQRTEAFF. The CDR3 coding sequence is TGCAGTGCCGTAAGGGGACAGAGAACTGAAGCTTTCTTT.

This clonotype appeared a few times. V is TRBV7-3 and J is TRBJ2-3; D is unresolved. The CDR3 consists of 14 residues. V lost 0 bases to trimming and J lost 2 bases, with 6 bases between them. The germline V gene encodes CDR1 SGHTA and CDR2 FQGTGA. This CDR3 is CASSLTDNTDTQYF. DNA for the CDR3: TGTGCCAGCAGCTTAACGGATAACACAGATACGCAGTATTTT.

This clonotype was counted only a few times. The chain is built from TRBV7-2 and TRBJ2-7; 8 nucleotides agree with TRBD1. CDR1 SGHTA and CDR2 FQGNSA come from the germline V gene. The CDR3 covers 15 residues. V lost 3 bases and J lost 0; bases outside the gene matches: 4. The CDR3 spells CASSFGQGLSYEQYF. The CDR3 bases are TGTGCCAGCAGCTTCGGACAGGGCCTCTCCTACGAGCAGTACTTC.

This rearrangement joins TRBV2 to TRBJ2-1, with D perhaps given as TRBD1 or TRBD2 (5 bases each). The CDR3 runs 15 residues. Looked up from germline, CDR1 is SNHLY and CDR2 is FYNNEI. Trimming removed 7 bases at V and 9 bases at J, with 22 bases between. The CDR3 reads CASTPMGEYGSEQFF. The CDR3 bases are TGTGCCAGCACTCCTATGGGGGAGTATGGTAGTGAGCAGTTCTTC. The variable domain in full, completed from reference TRBV2 and TRBJ2-1, reads EPEVTQTPSHQVTQMGQEVILRCVPISNHLYFYWYRQILGQKVEFLVSFYNNEISEKSEIFDDQFSVERPDGSNFTLKIRSTKLEDSAMYFCASTPMGEYGSEQFFGPGTRLTVL.

This clonotype was seen a handful of times. The V gene is TRBV7-2, the J gene TRBJ2-5; D is uncertain. The CDR3 is 11 residues long. V lost 10 bases and J 2 bases, leaving 8 bases between the germline ends. CDR1 SGHTA and CDR2 FQGNSA come from the germline V gene. The CDR3 nucleotides are TGTGCCACAACGGAGCAAGAGACCCAGTACTTC. Residues: CATTEQETQYF. Looking up the rest from reference TRBV7-2 and TRBJ2-5 gives the full variable domain: GAGVSQSPSNKVTEKGKDVELRCDPISGHTALYWYRQSLGQGLEFLIYFQGNSAPDKSGLPSDRFSAERTGGSVSTLTIQRTQQEDSAVYLCATTEQETQYFGPGTRLLVL.

This clonotype was recorded a few times. For the CDR3, the DNA is TGTGCCAGCATGTACAGGGCGGGGAAAGAGACCCAGTACTTC. Amino acid sequence: CASMYRAGKETQYF. This chain connects TRBV3-1 to TRBJ2-5; the D gene could be TRBD1 or TRBD2 (6 bases each). The V gene lost 7 bases and the J gene lost 3 bases, with 15 bases spanning the gap. Germline V gives CDR1 LGHDT, CDR2 YNNKEL (reference sequence). The length of the CDR3 is 14 residues.

This clonotype has only a few counts. The rearrangement links TRBV2 to TRBJ2-3, with D uncertain. Per the germline V gene, CDR1 is SNHLY and CDR2 is FYNNEI. CDR3 length equals 15 residues. V was shortened by 7 bases and J by 0 bases, with 14 bases between the two germline ends. This CDR3 is CASIPGELSTDTQYF. As DNA, the CDR3 is TGTGCCAGCATCCCTGGAGAGCTTAGCACAGATACGCAGTATTTT.

This clonotype was observed a handful of times. The chain employs TRBV6-1 and TRBJ2-2; TRBD1 is a possible D gene (6 bases). Trimming stripped 2 bases from V and 7 bases from J, with 11 bases between. Germline CDR1 and CDR2: MNHNS and SASEGT. The CDR3 length is 14 residues. DNA for the CDR3: TGTGCCAGCAGTGAAAGGGGGACAAGCGGGGAGCTGTTTTTT. Translated: CASSERGTSGELFF.

At least ten counts were recorded for this clonotype. The CDR3 sequence: CASSVGPLGTSGGQFF. CDR3 DNA: TGTGCCAGCAGCGTAGGCCCCTTGGGGACTAGCGGGGGGCAGTTCTTC. This chain connects TRBV9 to TRBJ2-1, with 14 bases identical to TRBD2. This CDR3 has 16 amino acids. Germline CDR1 reads SGDLS; CDR2 reads YYNGEE. The junction had 8 bases not matched to a gene; V was cut back by 0 bases and J by 12 bases.

The rearrangement joins TRBV29-1 to TRBJ2-7, with 10 nucleotides matching TRBD2. The CDR3 spans 16 residues. The J segment lost 3 bases and the V segment lost 0 bases, leaving 8 bases of the junction unmatched. The germline V gene has CDR1 SQVTM and CDR2 ANQGSEA. CDR3 in amino acids: CSVEDGLAGVVYEQYF. CDR3 nucleotides: TGCAGCGTTGAAGATGGGCTAGCGGGAGTGGTCTACGAGCAGTACTTC.

In its sample, this clonotype was seen a few times. This chain joins TRBV12-3 or TRBV12-4 and TRBJ1-3, with TRBD1 matching 9 bases. CDR3 length equals 16 residues. V lost 7 bases, J lost 3 bases, and 10 bases stayed unmatched. The CDR3 coding sequence is TGTGCCAGCACCTCAGGACAGGGGCATAATGGAAACACCATATATTTT. Its protein is CASTSGQGHNGNTIYF.

This clonotype was seen a single time. The chain joins TRBV10-3 to TRBJ1-1; TRBD1 might be the D (5 bases). Germline-derived CDR1 and CDR2 are ENHRY and SYGVKD. The CDR3 covers 15 residues. Between the trimmed V and J ends, which lost 8 bases and 7 bases, there was a span of 23 bases. CDR3 DNA: TGTGCCATCCGGATTCAATCTGACAGTACTTATGAAGCTTTCTTT. Its translation: CAIRIQSDSTYEAFF.

In its sample, this clonotype was seen a few times. This chain links TRBV18 with TRBJ1-2; no clear D gene. This CDR3 has 15 residues. Trimming pared 0 bases from V and 4 bases from J, leaving 12 bases between. Looked up from germline, CDR1 is KGHSH and CDR2 is LQKENI. Here the CDR3 reads CASSPPGFNLYGYTF. The CDR3 nucleotides are TGTGCCAGCTCACCACCAGGGTTCAACCTCTATGGCTACACCTTC.

This clonotype was counted a few times. The V gene is TRBV20-1, the J gene TRBJ1-5, with D perhaps matching TRBD1 (5 bases). V lost 4 bases and J lost 0, with 10 bases in between. The CDR3 is 14 residues long. CDR1 DFQATT and CDR2 SNEGSKA come from the germline V gene (reference sequence). The CDR3 is CSAKSRVSNQPQHF. The CDR3 DNA follows: TGCAGTGCTAAAAGCAGGGTTAGCAATCAGCCCCAGCATTTT.

The rearrangement links TRBV6-1 to TRBJ1-2; 7 positions agree with TRBD1. The V gene end was trimmed by 6 bases and the J gene end by 1 base; junction bases not matched to a gene: 8. CDR1 is MNHNS, CDR2 SASEGT, per germline. This CDR3 region has 15 residues. This chain's CDR3 is CASRSGQGDNYGYTF. The CDR3 nucleotides are TGTGCCAGCAGAAGTGGGCAGGGGGATAACTATGGCTACACCTTC.

This chain connects TRBV4-2 to TRBJ2-3; TRBD2 aligns across 12 bases. V was clipped by 1 base and J by 6 bases; unmatched bases: 5. This CDR3 region has 16 residues. Germline V lookup: CDR1 LGHNA, CDR2 YNFKEQ. The DNA for the CDR3 is TGTGCCAGCAGCCAAGTGACTAGCGGGAGCTGGGATACGCAGTATTTT. It encodes CASSQVTSGSWDTQYF.